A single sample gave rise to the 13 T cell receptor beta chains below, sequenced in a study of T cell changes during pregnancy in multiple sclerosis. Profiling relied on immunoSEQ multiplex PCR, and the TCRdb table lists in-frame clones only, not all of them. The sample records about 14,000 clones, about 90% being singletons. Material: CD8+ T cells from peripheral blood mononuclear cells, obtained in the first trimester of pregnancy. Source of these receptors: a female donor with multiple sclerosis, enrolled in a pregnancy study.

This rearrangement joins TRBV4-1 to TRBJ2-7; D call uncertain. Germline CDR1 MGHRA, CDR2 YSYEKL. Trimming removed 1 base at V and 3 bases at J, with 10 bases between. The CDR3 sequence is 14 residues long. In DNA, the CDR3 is TGCGCCAGCAGCCAAGGTCGGTCCGGCTACGAGCAGTACTTC. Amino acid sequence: CASSQGRSGYEQYF.

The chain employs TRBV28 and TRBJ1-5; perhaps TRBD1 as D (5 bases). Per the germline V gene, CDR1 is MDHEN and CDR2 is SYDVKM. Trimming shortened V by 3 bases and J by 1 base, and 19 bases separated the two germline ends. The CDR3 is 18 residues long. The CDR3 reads CASSFDRVDTLSNQPQHF. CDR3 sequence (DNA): TGTGCCAGCAGTTTCGATCGGGTGGACACCTTGAGCAATCAGCCCCAGCATTTT.

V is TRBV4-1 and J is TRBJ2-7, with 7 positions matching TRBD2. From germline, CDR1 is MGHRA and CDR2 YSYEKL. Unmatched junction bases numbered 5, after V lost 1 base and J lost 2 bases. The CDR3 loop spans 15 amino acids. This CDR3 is CASSQVASGPYEQYF. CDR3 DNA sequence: TGCGCCAGCAGCCAAGTGGCTAGCGGACCCTACGAGCAGTACTTC.

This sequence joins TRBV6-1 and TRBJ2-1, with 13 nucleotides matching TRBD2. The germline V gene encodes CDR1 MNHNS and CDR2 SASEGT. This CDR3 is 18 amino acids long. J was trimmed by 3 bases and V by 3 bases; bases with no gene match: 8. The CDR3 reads CASSDGLAGALLYNEQFF. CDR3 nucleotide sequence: TGTGCCAGCAGTGACGGACTAGCGGGGGCGCTCCTCTACAATGAGCAGTTCTTC.

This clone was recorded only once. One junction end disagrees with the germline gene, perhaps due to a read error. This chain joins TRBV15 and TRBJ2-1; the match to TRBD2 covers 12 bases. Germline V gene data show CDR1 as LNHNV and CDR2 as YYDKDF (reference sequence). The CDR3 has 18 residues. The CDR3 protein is CATSRESSLAGGYNEQFF. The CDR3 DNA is TGTGCCACCAGCCGAGAAAGCTCCCTAGCGGGGGGGTACAATGAGCAGTTCTTC.

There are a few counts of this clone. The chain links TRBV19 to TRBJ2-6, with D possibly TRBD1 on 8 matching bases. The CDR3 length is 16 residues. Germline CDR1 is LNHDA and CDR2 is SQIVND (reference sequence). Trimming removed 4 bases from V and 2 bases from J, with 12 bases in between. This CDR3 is CASSRTGRAGANVLTF. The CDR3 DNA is TGTGCCAGTAGTAGGACAGGGAGGGCTGGGGCCAACGTCCTGACTTTC.

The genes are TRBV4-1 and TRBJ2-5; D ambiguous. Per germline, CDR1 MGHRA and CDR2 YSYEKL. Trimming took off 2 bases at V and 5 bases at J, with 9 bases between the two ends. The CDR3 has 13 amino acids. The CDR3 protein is CASSQSGSETQYF. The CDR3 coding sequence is TGCGCCAGCAGCCAATCGGGTAGTGAGACCCAGTACTTC.

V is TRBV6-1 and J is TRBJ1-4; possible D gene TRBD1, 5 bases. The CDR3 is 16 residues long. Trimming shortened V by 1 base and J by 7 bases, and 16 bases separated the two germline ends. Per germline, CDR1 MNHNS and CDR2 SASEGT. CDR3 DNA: TGTGCCAGCAGTGAAGGGAAAGGGGTGGGTGGTGAAAAACTGTTTTTT. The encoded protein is CASSEGKGVGGEKLFF.

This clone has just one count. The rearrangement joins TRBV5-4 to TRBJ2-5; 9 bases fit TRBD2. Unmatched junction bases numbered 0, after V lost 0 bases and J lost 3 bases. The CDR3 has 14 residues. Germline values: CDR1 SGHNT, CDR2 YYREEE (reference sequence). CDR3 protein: CASSLGTSEETQYF. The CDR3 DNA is TGTGCCAGCAGCTTGGGGACTAGCGAAGAGACCCAGTACTTC.

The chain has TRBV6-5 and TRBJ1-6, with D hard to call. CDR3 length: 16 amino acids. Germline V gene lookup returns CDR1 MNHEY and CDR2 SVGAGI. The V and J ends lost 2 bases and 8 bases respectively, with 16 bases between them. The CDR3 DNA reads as TGTGCCAGCAGTTACAACCTATCACCGGACTATTCACCCCTCCACTTT. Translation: CASSYNLSPDYSPLHF.

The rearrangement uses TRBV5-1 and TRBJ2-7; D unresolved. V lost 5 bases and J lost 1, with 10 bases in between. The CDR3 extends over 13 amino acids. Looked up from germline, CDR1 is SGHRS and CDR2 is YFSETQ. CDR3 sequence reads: CASRPTVSYEQYF. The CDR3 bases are TGCGCCAGCAGACCTACAGTTTCCTACGAGCAGTACTTC.

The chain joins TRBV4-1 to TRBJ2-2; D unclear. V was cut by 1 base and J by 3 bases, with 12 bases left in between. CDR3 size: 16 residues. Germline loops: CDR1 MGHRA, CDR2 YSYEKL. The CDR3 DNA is TGCGCCAGCAGCCAAGCCCCCATTACGGACACCGGGGAGCTGTTTTTT. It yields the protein CASSQAPITDTGELFF.

CDR3 loop: CASSLGEVTEAFF. The CDR3 DNA is TGTGCCAGCAGCTTAGGGGAGGTCACTGAAGCTTTCTTT. The V gene is TRBV7-6, the J gene TRBJ1-1; D is unresolved. The CDR3 is 13 amino acids. Between the trimmed V and J ends, which lost 1 base and 4 bases, there was a span of 7 bases. Germline CDR1 reads SGHVS; CDR2 reads FNYEAQ.